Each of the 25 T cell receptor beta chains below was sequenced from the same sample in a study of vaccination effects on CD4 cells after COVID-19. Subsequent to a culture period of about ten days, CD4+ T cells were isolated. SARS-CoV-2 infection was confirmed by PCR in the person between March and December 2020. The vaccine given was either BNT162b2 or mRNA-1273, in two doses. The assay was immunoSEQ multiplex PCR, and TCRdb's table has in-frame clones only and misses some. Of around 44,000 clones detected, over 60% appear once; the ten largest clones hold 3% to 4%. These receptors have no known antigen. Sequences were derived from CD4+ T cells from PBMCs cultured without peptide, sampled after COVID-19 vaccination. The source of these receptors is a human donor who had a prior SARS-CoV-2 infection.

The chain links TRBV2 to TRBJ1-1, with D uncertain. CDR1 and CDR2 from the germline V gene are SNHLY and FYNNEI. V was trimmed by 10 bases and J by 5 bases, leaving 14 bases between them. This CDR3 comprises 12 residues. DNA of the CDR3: TGTGCCAAAAATCTCGGAGGTACTGAAGCTTTCTTT. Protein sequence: CAKNLGGTEAFF.

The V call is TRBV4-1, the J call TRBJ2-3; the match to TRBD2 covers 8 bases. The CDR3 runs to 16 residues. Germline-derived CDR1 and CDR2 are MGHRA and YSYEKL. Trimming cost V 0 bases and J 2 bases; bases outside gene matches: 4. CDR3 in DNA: TGCGCCAGCAGCCAAGAGCTAGCGGGTAACACAGATACGCAGTATTTT. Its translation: CASSQELAGNTDTQYF.

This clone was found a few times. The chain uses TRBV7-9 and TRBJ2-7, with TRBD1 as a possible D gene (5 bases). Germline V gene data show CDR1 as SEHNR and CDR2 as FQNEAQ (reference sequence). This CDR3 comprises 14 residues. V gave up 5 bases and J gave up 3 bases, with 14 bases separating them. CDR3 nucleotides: TGTGCCAGCAGCCGTCAGACAGACAGCTACGAGCAGTACTTC. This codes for CASSRQTDSYEQYF. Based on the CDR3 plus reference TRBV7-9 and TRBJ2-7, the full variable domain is DTGVSQNPRHKITKRGQNVTFRCDPISEHNRLYWYRQTLGQGPEFLTYFQNEAQLEKSRLLSDRFSAERPKGSFSTLEIQRTEQGDSAMYLCASSRQTDSYEQYFGPGTRLTVT.

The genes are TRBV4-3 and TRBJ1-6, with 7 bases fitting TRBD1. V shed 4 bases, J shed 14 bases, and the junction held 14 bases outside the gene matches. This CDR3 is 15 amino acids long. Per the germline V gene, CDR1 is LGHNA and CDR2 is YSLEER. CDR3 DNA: TGCGCCAGCAGCCCCCAGACAGGGTACCCACGGGCCCTCCACTTT. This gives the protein CASSPQTGYPRALHF.

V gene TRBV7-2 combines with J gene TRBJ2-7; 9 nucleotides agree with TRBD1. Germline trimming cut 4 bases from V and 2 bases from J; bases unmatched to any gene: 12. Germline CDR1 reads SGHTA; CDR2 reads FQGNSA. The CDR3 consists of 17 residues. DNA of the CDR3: TGTGCCAGCAGCTCCTTGCTGCCGGGACAGGGAACCTACGAGCAGTACTTC. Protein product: CASSSLLPGQGTYEQYF.

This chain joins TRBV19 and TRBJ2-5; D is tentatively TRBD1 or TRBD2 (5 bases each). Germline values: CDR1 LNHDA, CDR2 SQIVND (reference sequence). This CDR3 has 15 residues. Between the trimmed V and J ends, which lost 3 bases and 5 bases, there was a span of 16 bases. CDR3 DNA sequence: TGTGCCAGTAGTATCCTCCGGGACGGCTGGGAGACCCAGTACTTC. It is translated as CASSILRDGWETQYF. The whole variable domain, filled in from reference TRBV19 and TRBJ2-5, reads DGGITQSPKYLFRKEGQNVTLSCEQNLNHDAMYWYRQDPGQGLRLIYYSQIVNDFQKGDIAEGYSVSREKKESFPLTVTSAQKNPTAFYLCASSILRDGWETQYFGPGTRLLVL.

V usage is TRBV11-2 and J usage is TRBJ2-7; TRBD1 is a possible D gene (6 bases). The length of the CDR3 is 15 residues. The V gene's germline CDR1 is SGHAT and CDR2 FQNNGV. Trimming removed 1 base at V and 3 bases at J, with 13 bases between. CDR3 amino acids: CASSLAGQIFYEQYF. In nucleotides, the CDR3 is TGTGCCAGCAGCTTAGCTGGACAGATATTCTACGAGCAGTACTTC.

The CDR3 protein is CASSPGLNGPPQPQHF. DNA for the CDR3: TGTGCCAGCTCACCCGGACTCAACGGGCCACCCCAGCCCCAGCATTTT. This chain connects TRBV18 to TRBJ1-5, with D unresolved. Trimming left V 3 bases short and J 7 bases short, with 19 bases between. The CDR3 spans 16 residues. Germline CDR1 KGHSH, CDR2 LQKENI.

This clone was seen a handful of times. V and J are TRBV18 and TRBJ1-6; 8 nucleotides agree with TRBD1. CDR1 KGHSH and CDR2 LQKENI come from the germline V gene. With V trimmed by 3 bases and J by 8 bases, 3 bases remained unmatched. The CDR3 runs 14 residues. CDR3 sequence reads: CASSPTGVDSPLHF. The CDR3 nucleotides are TGTGCCAGCTCACCGACAGGGGTAGATTCACCCCTCCACTTT.

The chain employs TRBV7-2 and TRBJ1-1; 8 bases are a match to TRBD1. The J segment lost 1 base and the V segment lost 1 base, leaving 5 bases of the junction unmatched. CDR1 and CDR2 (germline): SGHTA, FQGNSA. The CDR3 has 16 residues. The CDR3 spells CASSLVGTGSNTEAFF. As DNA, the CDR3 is TGTGCCAGCAGCTTAGTAGGGACAGGTTCGAACACTGAAGCTTTCTTT.

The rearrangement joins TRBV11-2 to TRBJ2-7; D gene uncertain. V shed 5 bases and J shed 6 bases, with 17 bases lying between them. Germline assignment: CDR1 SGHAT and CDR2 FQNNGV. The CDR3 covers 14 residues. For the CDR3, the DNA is TGTGCCAGCAGCCCCCCTTCCACACGTATCGAGCAGTACTTC. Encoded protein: CASSPPSTRIEQYF.

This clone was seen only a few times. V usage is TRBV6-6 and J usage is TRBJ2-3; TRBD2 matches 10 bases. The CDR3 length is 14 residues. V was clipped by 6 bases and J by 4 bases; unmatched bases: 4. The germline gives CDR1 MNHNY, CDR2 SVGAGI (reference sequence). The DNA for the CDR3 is TGTGCCAGCAGAGAGCGGGGGGGCCCAGATACGCAGTATTTT. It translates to CASRERGGPDTQYF.

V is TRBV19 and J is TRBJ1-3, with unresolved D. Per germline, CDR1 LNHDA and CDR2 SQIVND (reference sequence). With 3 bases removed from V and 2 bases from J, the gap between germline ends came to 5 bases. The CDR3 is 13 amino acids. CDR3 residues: CASSIGAGNTIYF. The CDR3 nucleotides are TGTGCCAGTAGTATTGGGGCTGGAAACACCATATATTTT.

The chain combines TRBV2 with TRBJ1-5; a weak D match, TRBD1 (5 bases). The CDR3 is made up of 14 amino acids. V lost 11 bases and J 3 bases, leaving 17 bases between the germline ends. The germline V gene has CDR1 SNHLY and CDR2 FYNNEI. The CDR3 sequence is CASRAGINNQPQHF. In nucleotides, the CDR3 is TGTGCCTCCCGGGCAGGGATAAACAATCAGCCCCAGCATTTT.

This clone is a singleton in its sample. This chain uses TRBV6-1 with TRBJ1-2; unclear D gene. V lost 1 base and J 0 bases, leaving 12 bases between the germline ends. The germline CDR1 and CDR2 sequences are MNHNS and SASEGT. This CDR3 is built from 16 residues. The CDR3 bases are TGTGCCAGCAGTGAAGACAGTACAGCTTCTAACTATGGCTACACCTTC. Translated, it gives CASSEDSTASNYGYTF.

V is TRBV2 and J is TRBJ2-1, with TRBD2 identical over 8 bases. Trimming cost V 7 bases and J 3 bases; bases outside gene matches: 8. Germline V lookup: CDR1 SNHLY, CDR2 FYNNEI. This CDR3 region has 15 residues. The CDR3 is CASTLERGGYNEQFF. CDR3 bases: TGTGCCAGCACCCTCGAACGGGGGGGCTACAATGAGCAGTTCTTC. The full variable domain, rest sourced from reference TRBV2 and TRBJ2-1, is EPEVTQTPSHQVTQMGQEVILRCVPISNHLYFYWYRQILGQKVEFLVSFYNNEISEKSEIFDDQFSVERPDGSNFTLKIRSTKLEDSAMYFCASTLERGGYNEQFFGPGTRLTVL.

As DNA, the CDR3 is TGTGCCAGCAGTGCACCGGGGTGGACAGGGTATCGACCCCTCCACTTT. Its translation: CASSAPGWTGYRPLHF. The J gene is TRBJ1-6, the V gene TRBV6-1; 8 bases line up with TRBD1. CDR3 length: 16 residues. Germline trimming cut 4 bases from V and 12 bases from J; bases unmatched to any gene: 14. Germline lookup yields CDR1 MNHNS and CDR2 SASEGT.

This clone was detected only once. The DNA for the CDR3 is TGTGCCAGCTCACCACTGGCAGGTCCTGGGTACGAGCAGTACTTC. Its translation is CASSPLAGPGYEQYF. The chain combines TRBV18 with TRBJ2-7; D is unclear. The CDR3 totals 15 residues. Germline V lookup: CDR1 KGHSH, CDR2 LQKENI. Trimming cost V 1 base and J 4 bases, with 14 bases left between them.

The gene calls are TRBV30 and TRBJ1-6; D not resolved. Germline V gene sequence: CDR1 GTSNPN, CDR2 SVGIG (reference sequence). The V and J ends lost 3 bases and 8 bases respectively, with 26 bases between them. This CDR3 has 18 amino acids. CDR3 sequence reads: CAWSRTRTVRPGHSPLHF. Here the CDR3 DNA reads TGTGCCTGGAGCCGAACCCGGACGGTCCGCCCGGGCCATTCACCCCTCCACTTT.

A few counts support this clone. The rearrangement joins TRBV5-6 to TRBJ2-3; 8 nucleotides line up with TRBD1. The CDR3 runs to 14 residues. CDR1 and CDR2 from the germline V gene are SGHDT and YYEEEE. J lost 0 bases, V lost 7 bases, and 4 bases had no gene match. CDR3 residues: CASGNRGSTDTQYF. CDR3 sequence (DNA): TGTGCCAGCGGTAACAGGGGGAGCACAGATACGCAGTATTTT.

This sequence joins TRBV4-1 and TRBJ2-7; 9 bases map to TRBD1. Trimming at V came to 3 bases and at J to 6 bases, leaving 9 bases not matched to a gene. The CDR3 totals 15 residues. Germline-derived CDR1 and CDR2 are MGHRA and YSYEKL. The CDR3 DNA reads TGCGCCAGCAGCCATCCGGGACAGGGCACCTCCGAGCAGTACTTC. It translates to CASSHPGQGTSEQYF.

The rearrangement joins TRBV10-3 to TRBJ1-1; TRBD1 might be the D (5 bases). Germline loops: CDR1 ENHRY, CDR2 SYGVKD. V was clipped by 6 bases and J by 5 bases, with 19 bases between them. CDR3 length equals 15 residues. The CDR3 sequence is CAISGNDGGITEAFF. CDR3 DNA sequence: TGTGCCATCAGCGGAAACGACGGGGGGATAACTGAAGCTTTCTTT.

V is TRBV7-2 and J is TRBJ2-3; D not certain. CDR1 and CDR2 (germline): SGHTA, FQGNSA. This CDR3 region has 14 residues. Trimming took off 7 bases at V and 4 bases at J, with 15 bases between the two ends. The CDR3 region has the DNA TGTGCCAGCACTCTCTTAGTTTCCTCAGATACGCAGTATTTT. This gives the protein CASTLLVSSDTQYF.

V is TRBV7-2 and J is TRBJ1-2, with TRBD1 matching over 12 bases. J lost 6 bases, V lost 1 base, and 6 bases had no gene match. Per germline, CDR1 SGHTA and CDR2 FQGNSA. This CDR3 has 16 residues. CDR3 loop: CASSLVGWDRGHGYTF. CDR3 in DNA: TGTGCCAGCAGCTTAGTGGGTTGGGACAGGGGGCATGGCTACACCTTC.

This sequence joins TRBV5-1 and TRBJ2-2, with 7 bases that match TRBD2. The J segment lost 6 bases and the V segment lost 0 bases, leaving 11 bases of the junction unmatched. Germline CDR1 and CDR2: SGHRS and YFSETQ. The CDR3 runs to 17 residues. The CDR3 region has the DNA TGCGCCAGCAGCTTGGTGGGAGGGGCCGGTATCGCCGGGGAGCTGTTTTTT. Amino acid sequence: CASSLVGGAGIAGELFF.